The 5 T cell receptor beta chains below come from one sample, sequenced in a study of blood T cell repertoires in COVID-19. Clones were sequenced by immunoSEQ multiplex PCR, and TCRdb holds only the in-frame ones, with some missing. Among around 300,000 clones, 90% were seen once, and the ten largest hold roughly 2.8%. Specimen: peripheral blood. Receptor source: a young woman with COVID-19, enrolled during active disease.

This clone was observed a handful of times. This chain joins TRBV10-1 and TRBJ2-7; 9 bases match TRBD1. The CDR3 sequence is 16 residues long. Germline V CDR1 and CDR2: WNHNN, SYGVQD (reference sequence). J was trimmed by 1 base and V by 3 bases; bases with no gene match: 7. CDR3 protein: CASSDPGTGNSYEQYF. The CDR3 DNA follows: TGCGCCAGCAGTGATCCCGGGACAGGGAATTCCTACGAGCAGTACTTC.

V and J are TRBV6-5 and TRBJ2-4; D is undetermined. V lost 4 bases, J lost 3 bases, and 10 bases lay in between. Per germline, CDR1 MNHEY and CDR2 SVGAGI. The CDR3 consists of 14 residues. The CDR3 nucleotides are TGTGCCAGCAGTTTGACGGAGAACAAAAACATTCAGTACTTC. It codes for CASSLTENKNIQYF.

CDR3 sequence: CASSFAGGTYNEQFF. The CDR3 DNA is TGTGCCAGCAGCTTCGCGGGAGGAACCTACAATGAGCAGTTCTTC. The V and J genes are TRBV7-2 and TRBJ2-1; 8 bases align to TRBD2. J gave up 2 bases and V 3 bases, and 3 bases lay outside the gene matches. The germline gives CDR1 SGHTA, CDR2 FQGNSA. CDR3 size: 15 residues.

This chain links TRBV28 with TRBJ2-7, with 7 bases lining up with TRBD1. The J segment lost 3 bases and the V segment lost 6 bases, leaving 11 bases of the junction unmatched. Germline V CDR1 and CDR2: MDHEN, SYDVKM. The CDR3 contains 15 residues. As DNA, the CDR3 is TGTGCCAGCAGCCGGAGACAGGGTGATTTCTACGAGCAGTACTTC. Residues: CASSRRQGDFYEQYF.

This chain links TRBV12-5 with TRBJ1-2, with D unclear. CDR1 is LGHNT and CDR2 is FRNRAP in the germline V gene. This CDR3 spans 13 amino acids. Trimming pared 6 bases from V and 0 bases from J, leaving 8 bases between. The CDR3 loop reads CASGQLTNYGYTF. The DNA of the CDR3 is TGTGCTAGTGGACAGCTTACTAACTATGGCTACACCTTC.